There are a few counts of the clone carrying this TCR beta chain. The CDR3 runs 15 residues. Germline V lookup: CDR1 MRHNA, CDR2 SNTAGT. The V end lost 10 bases, the J end lost 3 bases, and 16 bases lay between the germline ends. The data were obtained in a study of OX40 agonist ivuxolimab in advanced cancers. Data came from immunoSEQ multiplex PCR; TCRdb stores just in-frame clones and leaves some out. Found here are about 33,000 clones, approximately 84% of them singletons; the top ten hold 20% to 25%. The sequence derives from an adult with an advanced solid tumor such as melanoma, head and neck, liver or kidney cancer. This material consisted of CD4+ or CD8+ T cells sorted from blood, taken in a trial of the OX40 agonist ivuxolimab. The rearrangement uses TRBV6-4 and TRBJ1-6; possibly TRBD1 for D (5 bases). The CDR3 region has the DNA TGTGCCATACTGTACGGGGCCTTCTATAATTCACCCCTCCACTTT. This sequence encodes CAILYGAFYNSPLHF.